Listed below are T cell receptor beta chains from one sample, sequenced in a study of blood T cells in healthy people across ages. TCRdb re-called the 5' RACE reads through MiXCR, storing one row per CDR3 protein. This repertoire shows about 1.1 million distinct CDR3 sequences, 35% to 45% found once; its top ten account for over 10%. The sequencing input was blood. The receptors here all came from a man younger than 35 in good health. The CDR3 runs from the conserved cysteine through the conserved F or W. A D gene is named only where the DNA matches it firmly. Not every row has a clone size; where given, it reads once, few, many or a size class.

clone_size	v_call	d_call	j_call	cdr3_aa	cdr3_nt
-	TRBV2	-	TRBJ1-2	CASSETGRGSYGYTF	TGTGCCAGCAGTGAAACCGGCCGGGGTAGCTATGGCTACACCTTC
few	TRBV12-3/TRBV12-4	-	TRBJ1-1	CASSVSQNTEAFF	TGTGCCAGCAGCGTTAGCCAGAACACTGAAGCTTTCTTT
-	TRBV5-1	TRBD1	TRBJ1-2	CASSLVYGTGLDGYTF	TGCGCCAGCAGCTTGGTTTACGGGACAGGGCTTGATGGCTACACCTTC
-	TRBV20-1	-	TRBJ2-2	CSARNSFYNTGELFF	TGCAGTGCTAGAAATAGTTTTTACAACACCGGGGAGCTGTTTTTT
few	TRBV20-1	TRBD1	TRBJ1-5	CSAQRRGLLDQPQHF	TGCAGTGCTCAACGCAGGGGGCTTCTGGATCAGCCCCAGCATTTT
many	TRBV4-3	-	TRBJ2-3	CASSQGKGVGSTDTQYF	TGCGCCAGCAGCCAAGGAAAAGGTGTGGGGAGCACAGATACGCAGTATTTT
-	TRBV7-2	-	TRBJ2-2	CASSLDSGGTGELFF	TGTGCCAGCAGTTTGGACTCAGGGGGGACCGGGGAGCTGTTTTTT
-	TRBV20-1	TRBD1	TRBJ1-5	CSAGQGFRQPQHF	TGCAGTGCTGGACAGGGTTTCCGTCAGCCCCAGCATTTT
-	TRBV5-1	-	TRBJ2-5	CASTSLGAKYNEQYF	TGCGCCAGCACCTCCCTCGGGGCTAAATACAATGAGCAGTACTTC
-	TRBV5-1	-	TRBJ2-7	CASSPESGLAKYEQYF	TGCGCCAGCAGCCCGGAATCGGGACTTGCGAAGTACGAGCAGTACTTC
few	TRBV7-2	-	TRBJ1-1	CASSPRGEAFF	TGTGCCAGCAGCCCCCGTGGTGAAGCTTTCTTT
few	TRBV6-6	-	TRBJ2-2	CASSYSRGEHGELFF	TGTGCCAGCAGTTACTCGAGAGGGGAACACGGGGAGCTGTTTTTT
-	TRBV20-1	TRBD1	TRBJ1-5	CSARTGGDQPQHF	TGCAGTGCTAGAACAGGGGGTGATCAGCCCCAGCATTTT
many	TRBV10-3	-	TRBJ2-1	CAISEDSYNEQFF	TGTGCCATCAGTGAAGACAGCTACAATGAGCAGTTCTTC
-	TRBV18	-	TRBJ2-3	CASSPPILSLDTQYF	TGTGCCAGCTCACCACCAATCCTAAGCTTAGATACGCAGTATTTT
-	TRBV20-1	TRBD1	TRBJ1-1	CSARDRESTEAFF	TGCAGTGCTCGGGACAGGGAGTCCACTGAAGCTTTCTTT
-	TRBV6-2/TRBV6-3	TRBD2	TRBJ2-3	CASSPRREGTDTQYF	TGTGCCAGCAGTCCCCGCAGGGAGGGAACAGATACGCAGTATTTT
-	TRBV20-1	TRBD2	TRBJ2-2	CSVKSELAGGELFF	TGCAGTGTTAAATCGGAACTAGCGGGGGGGGAGCTGTTTTTT
many	TRBV7-3	-	TRBJ2-1	CASSPRSNEQFF	TGTGCCAGCAGTCCCAGATCCAATGAGCAGTTCTTC
few	TRBV11-2	-	TRBJ2-1	CASSVGHYNEQFF	TGTGCCAGCAGCGTAGGGCATTACAATGAGCAGTTCTTC
-	TRBV18	TRBD1	TRBJ2-6	CASSPRTGASGANVLTF	TGTGCCAGCTCACCACGGACAGGCGCCTCTGGGGCCAACGTCCTGACTTTC
-	TRBV5-1	-	TRBJ2-1	CASSLVPQNYNEQFF	TGCGCCAGCAGCTTGGTCCCGCAGAACTACAATGAGCAGTTCTTC
few	TRBV6-5	TRBD2	TRBJ2-1	CASRLIRRGAPNEQFF	TGTGCCAGCAGGCTTATCCGGCGGGGGGCTCCTAATGAGCAGTTCTTC
-	TRBV7-2	TRBD2	TRBJ2-5	CASSLALAGSQETQYF	TGTGCCAGCAGCTTAGCTCTAGCGGGGAGCCAAGAGACCCAGTACTTC
many	TRBV5-1	-	TRBJ2-1	CASSLVGDRSYNEQFF	TGCGCCAGCAGCTTGGTCGGTGACAGATCGTACAATGAGCAGTTCTTC
few	TRBV6-2/TRBV6-3	-	TRBJ2-4	CASSYSGTFPIQYF	TGTGCCAGCAGTTACTCCGGGACATTTCCCATTCAGTACTTC
-	TRBV5-1	-	TRBJ2-2	CASSLVGDANTGELFF	TGCGCCAGCAGCTTGGTTGGTGATGCGAACACCGGGGAGCTGTTTTTT
few	TRBV6-6	TRBD1	TRBJ2-2	CASSPGQGVTGELFF	TGTGCCAGCAGTCCGGGACAGGGGGTCACCGGGGAGCTGTTTTTT
few	TRBV12-3/TRBV12-4	TRBD2	TRBJ2-3	CASRTSELSTDTQYF	TGTGCCAGCAGGACTAGCGAACTAAGCACAGATACGCAGTATTTT
few	TRBV4-2	-	TRBJ1-5	CASSPWVNSNQPQHF	TGTGCCAGCAGCCCCTGGGTAAATAGCAATCAGCCCCAGCATTTT
once	TRBV7-2	-	TRBJ2-3	CTSSLGGQVETDTQYF	TGTACCAGCAGCTTAGGTGGGCAGGTCGAGACAGATACGCAGTATTTT
-	TRBV5-1	TRBD2	TRBJ2-1	CASSLGTSGGSEQFF	TGCGCCAGCAGCTTGGGGACTAGCGGGGGTAGTGAGCAGTTCTTC
-	TRBV6-1	-	TRBJ1-1	CASYAGITEAFF	TGTGCCAGCTACGCAGGGATCACTGAAGCTTTCTTT
-	TRBV12-5	TRBD1	TRBJ2-7	CASGLATGVGYNEQYF	TGTGCTAGTGGTTTGGCGACAGGGGTGGGGTACAATGAGCAGTACTTC
few	TRBV28	-	TRBJ2-3	CASSEGLHRRQYF	TGTGCCAGCAGTGAGGGACTTCATCGAAGGCAGTATTTT
-	TRBV6-2/TRBV6-3	TRBD1	TRBJ2-4	CASSGDRGLGDIQYF	TGTGCCAGCAGTGGGGACAGAGGTTTGGGCGACATTCAGTACTTC
few	TRBV7-9	TRBD1	TRBJ1-4	CASSQDRANEKLFF	TGTGCCAGCAGCCAAGACAGGGCTAATGAAAAACTGTTTTTT
-	TRBV27	-	TRBJ1-2	CATNSGAASDGYTF	TGTGCCACCAATTCGGGGGCGGCCTCCGATGGCTACACCTTC
few	TRBV28	-	TRBJ2-3	CASSPPSIDTQYF	TGTGCCAGCAGTCCCCCGTCAATAGATACGCAGTATTTT
-	TRBV2	-	TRBJ2-4	CASSESGLPTRNIQYF	TGTGCCAGCAGTGAGTCGGGACTTCCGACGAGGAACATTCAGTACTTC
-	TRBV20-1	-	TRBJ1-2	CSARAPGGKNYGYTF	TGCAGTGCTAGAGCACCTGGGGGCAAGAACTATGGCTACACCTTC
-	TRBV12-3/TRBV12-4	-	TRBJ2-5	CASSYLQGPKGTQYF	TGTGCCAGCAGCTACCTCCAGGGGCCTAAAGGGACCCAGTACTTC
-	TRBV12-3/TRBV12-4	TRBD1	TRBJ2-2	CASSLGGTDLTGELFF	TGTGCCAGCAGTTTAGGAGGGACAGACCTCACCGGGGAGCTGTTTTTT
many	TRBV7-2	-	TRBJ1-4	CASSSQGEKLFF	TGTGCCAGCAGCTCCCAGGGGGAAAAACTGTTTTTT
few	TRBV29-1	-	TRBJ1-2	CSVEGRAWDGYTF	TGCAGCGTTGAAGGCCGGGCCTGGGATGGCTACACCTTC
-	TRBV7-9	-	TRBJ1-6	CASSLAGADSPLHF	TGTGCCAGCAGCTTAGCGGGGGCAGATTCACCCCTCCACTTT
many	TRBV12-3/TRBV12-4	-	TRBJ2-3	CASSPDGTDTQYF	TGTGCCAGCAGTCCCGATGGCACAGATACGCAGTATTTT
-	TRBV28	TRBD1	TRBJ2-3	CASSGWGQPTDTQYF	TGTGCCAGCAGTGGATGGGGACAGCCCACAGATACGCAGTATTTT
-	TRBV6-1	TRBD2	TRBJ2-5	CASRSRLDGGAIHEQYF	TGTGCCAGCAGGAGTAGGTTGGACGGGGGGGCCATCCATGAGCAGTACTTC
-	TRBV6-1	-	TRBJ2-5	CASTHQPVSEETQYF	TGTGCCAGCACCCACCAACCGGTATCGGAAGAGACCCAGTACTTC
-	TRBV29-1	-	TRBJ2-1	CSVERQEDEQFF	TGCAGCGTTGAAAGACAGGAGGATGAGCAGTTCTTC
-	TRBV29-1	-	TRBJ2-7	CSVAHNREQYF	TGCAGCGTCGCCCACAATCGCGAGCAGTACTTC
-	TRBV5-1	-	TRBJ2-5	CASSWGLGRSPFQETQYF	TGCGCCAGCAGCTGGGGATTGGGCAGGTCCCCCTTTCAAGAGACCCAGTACTTC
-	TRBV25-1	TRBD2	TRBJ2-1	CASSAGTSGDNEQFF	TGTGCCAGCAGCGCAGGGACTAGCGGCGACAATGAGCAGTTCTTC